The source of this T cell receptor beta chain is a study of T cell responses to AZD1222 COVID-19 vaccine. Whole-study results and caveats: Once two AZD1222 doses were given, Spike-specific TCR breadth and depth went up.

On this clone itself: The antigen is not known.

The repertoire was sequenced with immunoSEQ multiplex PCR; TCRdb's copy has only in-frame clones and lacks some. The sample includes 110,000 to 150,000 clones, about 90% of them seen just once. J lost 7 bases, V lost 3 bases, and 5 bases had no gene match. The germline V gene encodes CDR1 SEHNR and CDR2 FQNEAQ (reference sequence). CDR3 length: 14 residues. The clonotype was recovered from an adult who received the AZD1222 COVID-19 vaccine. The chain is built from TRBV7-9 and TRBJ1-3, with 8 bases lining up with TRBD1. The specimen comprised peripheral blood, sampled 28 days after the second AZD1222 dose. CDR3 region: CASSLGQAGNTIYF. The CDR3 DNA sequence: TGTGCCAGCAGCTTGGGACAGGCCGGGAACACCATATATTTT.